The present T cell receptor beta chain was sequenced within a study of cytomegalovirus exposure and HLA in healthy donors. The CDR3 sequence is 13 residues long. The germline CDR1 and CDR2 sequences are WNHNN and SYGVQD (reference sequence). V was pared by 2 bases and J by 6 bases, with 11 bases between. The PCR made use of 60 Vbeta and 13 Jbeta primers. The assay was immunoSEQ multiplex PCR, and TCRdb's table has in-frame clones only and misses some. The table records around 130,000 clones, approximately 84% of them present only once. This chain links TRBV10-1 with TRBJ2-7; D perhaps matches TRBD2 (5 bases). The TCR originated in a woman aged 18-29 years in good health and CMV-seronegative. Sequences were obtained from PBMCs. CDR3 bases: TGCGCCAGCAGTGAGGTGGGAGTTGGCGAGCAGTACTTC. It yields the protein CASSEVGVGEQYF.